Following are 11 T cell receptor beta chains from one sample sequenced in a study of OX40 agonist ivuxolimab in advanced cancers. The protocol was immunoSEQ multiplex PCR, while the TCRdb copy is restricted to in-frame clones and leaves out a portion. The sample holds about 85,000 clones, just over 85% seen once. The material was CD4+ or CD8+ T cells sorted from blood, obtained in a trial of the OX40 agonist ivuxolimab. The receptors derive from an adult with an advanced solid tumor such as melanoma, head and neck, liver or kidney cancer.

The genes are TRBV6-5 and TRBJ2-1; no clear D gene. The CDR3 covers 13 residues. V was cut by 2 bases and J by 3 bases, with 5 bases left in between. Germline values: CDR1 MNHEY, CDR2 SVGAGI. Here the CDR3 reads CASSYTDYNEQFF. The CDR3 DNA follows: TGTGCCAGCAGTTACACGGACTACAATGAGCAGTTCTTC.

This clone was seen once. The rearrangement links TRBV28 to TRBJ2-5, with D unresolved. With the DNA end fitting TRBJ2-7 better, the J assignment may be wrong. CDR3 size: 12 residues. CDR1 MDHEN and CDR2 SYDVKM come from the germline V gene. In nucleotides, the CDR3 is TGTGCCAGCAGTTTAAATCGCTACGAGCAGTACTTC. The encoded protein is CASSLNRYEQYF.

V is TRBV19 and J is TRBJ2-7; 9 nucleotides line up with TRBD2. This CDR3 contains 18 residues. Germline V gene lookup returns CDR1 LNHDA and CDR2 SQIVND (reference sequence). Unmatched junction bases numbered 13, after V lost 4 bases and J lost 0 bases. For the CDR3, the DNA is TGTGCCAGTAGTACCCATTTTAGCGGGGGCCCCTTCTCCTACGAGCAGTACTTC. This translates into CASSTHFSGGPFSYEQYF.

The chain is built from TRBV5-1 and TRBJ2-3; 8 nucleotides match TRBD1. Germline CDR1 and CDR2: SGHRS and YFSETQ. The CDR3 runs to 16 residues. V shed 4 bases, J shed 5 bases, and the junction held 12 bases outside the gene matches. The CDR3 sequence: CASSKGDRGEQDTQYF. The CDR3 DNA reads TGCGCCAGCAGCAAGGGTGACAGGGGAGAGCAAGATACGCAGTATTTT.

With respect to this clone: One end of the junction is discordant with germline, which a read error may explain. This rearrangement joins TRBV7-9 to TRBJ1-5; D unresolved. CDR3 size: 14 residues. Germline V gives CDR1 SEHNR, CDR2 FQNEAQ (reference sequence). The CDR3 nucleotides are TGTGCCAGCAGCCTAGCAGGTAGCAATCAGCCCCAGCATTTT. Translating gives CASSLAGSNQPQHF.

J is TRBJ1-5 and V is TRBV28; TRBD1 is a possible D gene (5 bases). V lost 6 bases and J lost 0, with 18 bases in between. CDR3 length: 17 amino acids. Germline CDR1 reads MDHEN; CDR2 reads SYDVKM. The CDR3 region is CASRPTTGIYSNQPQHF. CDR3 in DNA: TGTGCCAGCAGACCAACTACAGGAATTTATAGCAATCAGCCCCAGCATTTT.

The CDR3 loop is CASSLGGQRVKNIQYF. DNA of the CDR3: TGTGCCAGCAGCTTGGGGGGGCAGAGGGTCAAAAACATTCAGTACTTC. This chain connects TRBV5-4 to TRBJ2-4; possible D gene TRBD1, 6 bases. CDR1 is SGHNT, CDR2 YYREEE, per germline (reference sequence). V lost 0 bases and J 3 bases, leaving 13 bases between the germline ends. The CDR3 is 16 residues long.

The chain employs TRBV6-1 and TRBJ2-1; D is possibly TRBD1 (7 bases). Trimming took off 4 bases at V and 9 bases at J, with 13 bases between the two ends. The CDR3 has 13 residues. The V gene's germline CDR1 is MNHNS and CDR2 SASEGT. CDR3 protein: CASSAHQGGEQFF. Written as DNA, the CDR3 is TGTGCCAGCAGTGCCCACCAGGGGGGTGAGCAGTTCTTC.

Only one count was recorded for this clone. The gene calls are TRBV29-1 and TRBJ2-6; weak D call: TRBD1 (5 bases). The CDR3 is made up of 14 amino acids. Per the germline V gene, CDR1 is SQVTM and CDR2 is ANQGSEA. The V and J ends lost 7 bases and 1 base respectively, with 11 bases between them. Here the CDR3 reads CSAQGASGANVLTF. CDR3 sequence (DNA): TGCAGCGCCCAAGGGGCATCTGGGGCCAACGTCCTGACTTTC.

V and J are TRBV5-4 and TRBJ1-1, with a possible D match to TRBD1 (5 bases). The CDR3 contains 16 residues. Trimming removed 3 bases from V and 3 bases from J, with 18 bases in between. Germline V CDR1 and CDR2: SGHNT, YYREEE (reference sequence). CDR3 bases: TGTGCCAGCAGCTCCCCGGCCGGGGCGGGGGACACTGAAGCTTTCTTT. Protein product: CASSSPAGAGDTEAFF.

The chain employs TRBV7-2 and TRBJ2-1; D might be TRBD1 or TRBD2, each matching 5 bases. The CDR3 has 17 amino acids. CDR1 and CDR2 from the germline V gene are SGHTA and FQGNSA. Trimming cost V 4 bases and J 7 bases, with 23 bases left between them. The CDR3 region is CASSSKTGSPRRNEQFF. CDR3 nucleotide sequence: TGTGCCAGCAGCTCCAAAACAGGAAGCCCGAGGAGGAATGAGCAGTTCTTC.